The next 22 T cell receptor beta chains were all read from a single sample in a study of shared clonotypes between healthy human individuals. Naive CD8 isolation took CD45RO-negative cells positively selected for CCR7 and excluded terminally differentiated effector memory CD45RA+ cells. Here immunoSEQ multiplex PCR was the method, and the copy in TCRdb shows in-frame clones only, minus some. Of about 2 million clones listed, roughly 95% were seen once; the top ten hold more than 0.9%. Sequencing was done on a sample of naive CD8+ T cells sorted from blood. These receptors were collected from a man aged 18 to 29 in good health.

This chain links TRBV11-2 with TRBJ2-3; 7 positions match TRBD2. After removal of 5 bases from V and 2 bases from J, the junction contained 16 bases not matched to a gene. CDR1 is SGHAT, CDR2 FQNNGV, per germline. The CDR3 has 18 amino acids. Written as DNA, the CDR3 is TGTGCCAGCAGCAGCGACTTTCAACTGGGAGGGTACACAGATACGCAGTATTTT. Its protein is CASSSDFQLGGYTDTQYF. The full variable domain, with the rest looked up from reference TRBV11-2 and TRBJ2-3, is EAGVAQSPRYKIIEKRQSVAFWCNPISGHATLYWYQQILGQGPKLLIQFQNNGVVDDSQLPKDRFSAERLKGVDSTLKIQPAKLEDSAVYLCASSSDFQLGGYTDTQYFGPGTRLTVL.

The V call is TRBV27, the J call TRBJ1-6; tentatively, D is TRBD1 (5 bases). This CDR3 contains 14 residues. CDR1 is MNHEY and CDR2 is SMNVEV in the germline V gene (reference sequence). The V gene lost 1 base and the J gene lost 17 bases, with 18 bases spanning the gap. Here the CDR3 reads CASSLLLQGSQVHF. As DNA, the CDR3 is TGTGCCAGCAGTTTATTGCTCCAGGGATCTCAGGTCCACTTT.

The sample holds one count of this clone. The V and J genes are TRBV11-2 and TRBJ2-5; D tentatively fits TRBD1 or TRBD2 (6 bases each). The CDR3 is 17 residues long. V lost 4 bases to trimming and J lost 5 bases, with 23 bases between them. The germline V gene encodes CDR1 SGHAT and CDR2 FQNNGV. The CDR3 region has the DNA TGTGCCAGCAGCTCATATTCGGAACAGGGAGGAGCGGAGACCCAGTACTTC. This gives the protein CASSSYSEQGGAETQYF.

The CDR3 DNA is TGCGCCAGCAGTCCAGCTAACTATGGCTACACCTTC. The encoded protein is CASSPANYGYTF. This chain connects TRBV5-1 to TRBJ1-2; no clear D. Germline V CDR1 and CDR2: SGHRS, YFSETQ. The ends were cut back, 5 bases at V and 0 bases at J, with 5 bases in the middle. This CDR3 is built from 12 residues. Drawing the rest from reference TRBV5-1 and TRBJ1-2, the complete variable domain is KAGVTQTPRYLIKTRGQQVTLSCSPISGHRSVSWYQQTPGQGLQFLFEYFSETQRNKGNFPGRFSGRQFSNSRSEMNVSTLELGDSALYLCASSPANYGYTFGSGTRLTVV.

The chain couples TRBV13 to TRBJ1-2, with 10 bases fitting TRBD1. The CDR3 has 13 residues. Per the germline V gene, CDR1 is PRHDT and CDR2 is FYEKMQ (reference sequence). V lost 5 bases and J lost 9; bases outside the gene matches: 6. CDR3 nucleotides: TGTGCCAGCAGCCCAGGGACAGGGGATAGCTACACCTTC. Residues: CASSPGTGDSYTF.

The chain combines TRBV6-5 with TRBJ1-2, with 11 bases that match TRBD1. The V gene end was trimmed by 6 bases and the J gene end by 6 bases; junction bases not matched to a gene: 6. Germline V CDR1 and CDR2: MNHEY, SVGAGI. This CDR3 is 14 amino acids long. The CDR3 region is CASSLAGQGDGYTF. The DNA for the CDR3 is TGTGCCAGCAGCCTGGCGGGACAGGGGGATGGCTACACCTTC.

About this clone: The same CDR3 also results from other DNA sequences found in this sample. V gene TRBV11-2 combines with J gene TRBJ2-3; unclear D gene. The CDR3 totals 12 residues. Germline assignment: CDR1 SGHAT and CDR2 FQNNGV. Trimming took off 3 bases at V and 6 bases at J, with 7 bases between the two ends. The CDR3 reads CASSLTSDTQYF. CDR3 DNA sequence: TGTGCCAGCAGCTTGACTTCCGATACGCAGTATTTT. The full variable domain, in which reference TRBV11-2 and TRBJ2-3 provide the parts outside the CDR3, is EAGVAQSPRYKIIEKRQSVAFWCNPISGHATLYWYQQILGQGPKLLIQFQNNGVVDDSQLPKDRFSAERLKGVDSTLKIQPAKLEDSAVYLCASSLTSDTQYFGPGTRLTVL.

The J gene is TRBJ2-3, the V gene TRBV12-5, with 10 bases that match TRBD2. Germline CDR1 and CDR2: LGHNT and FRNRAP. The CDR3 has 14 amino acids. V was pared by 7 bases and J by 2 bases, with 3 bases of the junction left unmatched. Written as DNA, the CDR3 is TGTGCTAGTGCCCTAGCGGGAGCCACAGATACGCAGTATTTT. As protein: CASALAGATDTQYF.

The DNA for the CDR3 is TGTGCCAGCAGCCTCGAGGGGACTAGCGGGTCACAAGAGACCCAGTACTTC. Translated, it gives CASSLEGTSGSQETQYF. The V and J genes are TRBV9 and TRBJ2-5, with TRBD2 matching over 12 bases. The CDR3 has 17 amino acids. From germline, CDR1 is SGDLS and CDR2 YYNGEE. The J segment lost 2 bases and the V segment lost 4 bases, leaving 9 bases of the junction unmatched.

The chain combines TRBV2 with TRBJ1-2; unclear D gene. Trimming stripped 2 bases from V and 8 bases from J, with 12 bases between. CDR1 is SNHLY, CDR2 FYNNEI, per germline. This CDR3 comprises 13 residues. As DNA, the CDR3 is TGTGCCAGCAGTGAATTACCTAGTTGGGGCTACACCTTC. Translating gives CASSELPSWGYTF.

The V gene is TRBV7-2, the J gene TRBJ2-7; 9 bases align to TRBD2. There are 17 residues in the CDR3. Germline V gene data show CDR1 as SGHTA and CDR2 as FQGNSA. Trimming took 5 bases from V and 0 from J; bases not matched to a gene: 11. CDR3 DNA: TGTGCCAGCAGCCTCCCTAGCGGGGTACACCTCTCCTACGAGCAGTACTTC. Translated, it gives CASSLPSGVHLSYEQYF.

The gene calls are TRBV5-4 and TRBJ2-1, with 12 bases identical to TRBD2. The CDR3 has 16 amino acids. J was trimmed by 6 bases and V by 0 bases; bases with no gene match: 4. In germline, CDR1 is SGHNT, CDR2 YYREEE (reference sequence). DNA of the CDR3: TGTGCCAGCAGCTTGGTCCTAGCGGGAGGGCCCAATGAGCAGTTCTTC. Translated, it gives CASSLVLAGGPNEQFF. The full variable domain, its missing parts supplied by reference TRBV5-4 and TRBJ2-1, is ETGVTQSPTHLIKTRGQQVTLRCSSQSGHNTVSWYQQALGQGPQFIFQYYREEENGRGNFPPRFSGLQFPNYSSELNVNALELDDSALYLCASSLVLAGGPNEQFFGPGTRLTVL.

The V gene is TRBV6-5, the J gene TRBJ1-6, with 11 positions matching TRBD1. The CDR3 runs 15 residues. J gave up 7 bases and V 7 bases, and 6 bases lay outside the gene matches. Germline V CDR1 and CDR2: MNHEY, SVGAGI. CDR3 nucleotides: TGTGCCAGCAACTTGGGGACAGGGGGGAATTCACCCCTCCACTTT. It is translated as CASNLGTGGNSPLHF.

This sequence joins TRBV5-1 and TRBJ1-1; no firm D call. Between the trimmed V and J ends, which lost 5 bases and 2 bases, there was a span of 4 bases. Germline V lookup: CDR1 SGHRS, CDR2 YFSETQ. The CDR3 is 11 amino acids. CDR3 sequence: CASRQNTEAFF. Here the CDR3 DNA reads TGCGCCAGCAGACAAAACACTGAAGCTTTCTTT.

This sequence joins TRBV4-1 and TRBJ2-5, with D possibly TRBD2 on 5 matching bases. CDR1 is MGHRA, CDR2 YSYEKL, per germline. The CDR3 runs 20 residues. The V gene lost 0 bases and the J gene lost 0 bases, with 23 bases spanning the gap. The CDR3 DNA follows: TGCGCCAGCAGCCAAGATGGGATTGGGTTAGGGTTGGAGGACCAAGAGACCCAGTACTTC. Amino acid sequence: CASSQDGIGLGLEDQETQYF.

Points on this clone: Different DNA sequences within this sample yield the same CDR3. The rearrangement links TRBV4-1 to TRBJ2-2; perhaps TRBD1 as D (5 bases). The CDR3 is 13 residues long. V lost 3 bases and J 5 bases, leaving 7 bases between the germline ends. The germline gives CDR1 MGHRA, CDR2 YSYEKL. The CDR3 DNA follows: TGCGCCAGCAGCCACAGGGATACCGGGGAGCTGTTTTTT. It encodes CASSHRDTGELFF.

This clone occurred once. The V gene is TRBV4-1, the J gene TRBJ1-5, with 9 bases matching TRBD1. Germline-derived CDR1 and CDR2 are MGHRA and YSYEKL. V lost 10 bases, J lost 5 bases, and 12 bases stayed unmatched. This CDR3 has 15 amino acids. The CDR3 DNA is TGCGCCACCATCGGTACAGGGGGCGCGTATCAGCCCCAGCATTTT. Its protein is CATIGTGGAYQPQHF.

The genes are TRBV7-9 and TRBJ2-1, with unresolved D. This CDR3 is built from 14 residues. Germline CDR1 and CDR2: SEHNR and FQNEAQ (reference sequence). Trimming stripped 1 base from V and 3 bases from J, with 7 bases between. DNA for the CDR3: TGTGCCAGCAGCTTAGTATCTCTCTACAATGAGCAGTTCTTC. Translated, it gives CASSLVSLYNEQFF.

The genes are TRBV10-2 and TRBJ2-7; unclear D gene. Trimming took 0 bases from V and 11 from J, leaving 8 bases between them. The CDR3 covers 11 residues. Germline CDR1 reads WSHSY; CDR2 reads SAAADI. Written as DNA, the CDR3 is TGCGCCAGCAGTGAGTCGACATTGAAGTACTTC. Amino acids: CASSESTLKYF.

The gene calls are TRBV4-3 and TRBJ1-2, with TRBD1 matching 12 bases. The CDR3 totals 16 residues. Germline V gene data show CDR1 as LGHNA and CDR2 as YSLEER. Trimming at V came to 3 bases and at J to 3 bases, leaving 5 bases not matched to a gene. Here the CDR3 DNA reads TGCGCCAGCAGCCAGGGACAGGGGGCGGATTACTATGGCTACACCTTC. Amino acid sequence: CASSQGQGADYYGYTF.

The V call is TRBV2, the J call TRBJ1-6; TRBD1 aligns across 7 bases. The CDR3 runs 14 residues. After removal of 7 bases from V and 6 bases from J, the junction contained 6 bases not matched to a gene. Per the germline V gene, CDR1 is SNHLY and CDR2 is FYNNEI. The CDR3 sequence is CASKGAGGNSPLHF. Here the CDR3 DNA reads TGTGCCAGCAAGGGGGCAGGGGGTAATTCACCCCTCCACTTT.

This sequence joins TRBV5-1 and TRBJ2-7, with no clear D. Germline V gene lookup returns CDR1 SGHRS and CDR2 YFSETQ. V gave up 0 bases and J gave up 5 bases, with 9 bases separating them. The CDR3 length is 13 residues. The CDR3 sequence: CASSLVLGNEQYF. CDR3 bases: TGCGCCAGCAGCTTGGTCCTAGGCAACGAGCAGTACTTC. The entire variable domain, with the rest obtained from reference TRBV5-1 and TRBJ2-7, is as follows: KAGVTQTPRYLIKTRGQQVTLSCSPISGHRSVSWYQQTPGQGLQFLFEYFSETQRNKGNFPGRFSGRQFSNSRSEMNVSTLELGDSALYLCASSLVLGNEQYFGPGTRLTVT.